These 22 T cell receptor beta chains originate from one sample sequenced in a study of blood T cell repertoires in COVID-19. Generated by immunoSEQ multiplex PCR, the TCRdb table keeps only in-frame clones and is missing some. Among under 200,000 clones listed, roughly 85% were seen once. Sample: peripheral blood. The source is a woman aged 25-40 years with acute or convalescent COVID-19.

The chain recombines TRBV12-3 or TRBV12-4 with TRBJ1-2; 9 bases are shared with TRBD1. J was trimmed by 4 bases and V by 4 bases; bases with no gene match: 1. The CDR3 extends over 13 amino acids. In DNA form, the CDR3 reads TGTGCCAGCAGTTCGACAGGGGGCTATGGCTACACCTTC. It codes for CASSSTGGYGYTF.

CDR3 amino acids: CASSVNPSGDYNEQFF. The CDR3 DNA reads TGTGCCAGCAGCGTAAACCCTAGCGGGGACTACAATGAGCAGTTCTTC. The rearrangement joins TRBV9 to TRBJ2-1, with 9 bases fitting TRBD2. J was trimmed by 3 bases and V by 1 base; bases with no gene match: 5. From germline, CDR1 is SGDLS and CDR2 YYNGEE. This CDR3 is built from 16 residues.

This chain uses TRBV7-9 with TRBJ2-7; weak D call: TRBD1 (6 bases). CDR3 length: 15 amino acids. With 1 base removed from V and 3 bases from J, the gap between germline ends came to 13 bases. The germline CDR1 and CDR2 sequences are SEHNR and FQNEAQ (reference sequence). The CDR3 here is CASSLVTPGVYEQYF. Here the CDR3 DNA reads TGTGCCAGCAGCTTAGTGACTCCAGGGGTCTACGAGCAGTACTTC.

The gene calls are TRBV1 and TRBJ2-1; the D segment call TRBD2 is taken from the table without a DNA check. TRBV1 is a listed pseudogene. The length of the CDR3 is 15 residues. The CDR3 loop is CTSSPLMRGGNEQFF. Here the CDR3 DNA reads TGCACCAGCAGCCCCCTGATGCGGGGGGGCAATGAGCAGTTCTTC.

The CDR3 here is CAWSLAASTDTQYF. Written as DNA, the CDR3 is TGTGCCTGGAGTCTAGCGGCTAGCACAGATACGCAGTATTTT. The rearrangement uses TRBV30 and TRBJ2-3, with 7 bases lining up with TRBD2. The CDR3 sequence is 14 residues long. Germline lookup yields CDR1 GTSNPN and CDR2 SVGIG (reference sequence). V gave up 2 bases and J gave up 0 bases; unmatched junction bases: 2.

This chain uses TRBV12-5 with TRBJ1-1, with D unclear. The germline V and J ends were trimmed by 1 base and 10 bases, with 10 bases remaining between them. This CDR3 is built from 12 residues. Germline CDR1 reads LGHNT; CDR2 reads FRNRAP. This CDR3 reads CASGLDWGGAFF. Written as DNA, the CDR3 is TGTGCTAGTGGTTTGGACTGGGGAGGAGCTTTCTTT.

This clone was seen just once. CDR3 sequence: CASSLNPWSSYNEQFF. The CDR3, as DNA: TGTGCCAGCAGTTTGAACCCCTGGAGCTCCTACAATGAGCAGTTCTTC. J is TRBJ2-1 and V is TRBV27; D not certain. The V gene lost 3 bases and the J gene lost 0 bases, with 12 bases spanning the gap. The germline V gene has CDR1 MNHEY and CDR2 SMNVEV (reference sequence). The CDR3 has 16 residues.

The chain uses TRBV9 and TRBJ1-2; 8 positions agree with TRBD1. Trimming removed 1 base from V and 8 bases from J; junction bases left unmatched: 4. Germline assignment: CDR1 SGDLS and CDR2 YYNGEE. This CDR3 spans 13 amino acids. Here the CDR3 reads CASSVSRGRGYTF. The CDR3 DNA follows: TGTGCCAGCAGCGTATCCAGGGGGCGAGGCTACACCTTC.

The J gene is TRBJ2-6, the V gene TRBV3-1 (or the pseudogene TRBV3-2); D may be TRBD2 (7 bases). V lost 4 bases, J lost 2 bases, and 15 bases lay in between. Germline V gene sequence: CDR1 LGHDT, CDR2 YNNKEL (reference sequence). This CDR3 spans 17 amino acids. The CDR3 loop is CASSPRGALPGANVLTF. The CDR3 DNA sequence: TGTGCCAGCAGCCCACGGGGGGCGCTTCCTGGGGCCAACGTCCTGACTTTC.

CDR3 sequence reads: CASSEARQGGKTQYF. The CDR3 bases are TGTGCCAGCAGTGAAGCTCGGCAGGGCGGAAAGACCCAGTACTTC. The chain employs TRBV25-1 and TRBJ2-5, with a weak D call TRBD1 (5 bases). The CDR3 covers 15 residues. Trimming stripped 2 bases from V and 6 bases from J, with 16 bases between. Germline V gene data show CDR1 as MGHDK and CDR2 as SYGVNS.

The V and J genes are TRBV19 and TRBJ1-5; D ambiguous. CDR1 LNHDA and CDR2 SQIVND come from the germline V gene (reference sequence). V lost 6 bases to trimming and J lost 5 bases, with 11 bases between them. The CDR3 sequence is 13 residues long. CDR3 amino acids: CASSGGVHQPQHF. CDR3 nucleotides: TGTGCCAGTAGCGGCGGGGTTCATCAGCCCCAGCATTTT.

The genes are TRBV30 and TRBJ1-1, with TRBD1 matching 8 bases. The germline V gene has CDR1 GTSNPN and CDR2 SVGIG (reference sequence). The V segment lost 5 bases and the J segment 4 bases; nucleotides outside the gene matches: 9. There are 14 residues in the CDR3. Here the CDR3 reads CAWATGASSTEAFF. CDR3 DNA sequence: TGTGCCTGGGCGACAGGGGCGAGCAGCACTGAAGCTTTCTTT.

This clone was picked up a small number of times. V gene TRBV3-1 (or the pseudogene TRBV3-2) combines with J gene TRBJ1-1; 8 bases agree with TRBD1. The CDR3 totals 14 residues. With V trimmed by 4 bases and J by 7 bases, 8 bases remained unmatched. Germline CDR1 and CDR2: LGHDT and YNNKEL (reference sequence). CDR3 DNA sequence: TGTGCCAGCAGCCCGCTAACAGGGGGTGATGAAGCTTTCTTT. Its protein product is CASSPLTGGDEAFF.

This clone was seen a handful of times. The V call is TRBV28, the J call TRBJ1-2; D gene unclear. The CDR3 is made up of 14 amino acids. V gave up 6 bases and J gave up 5 bases, with 16 bases separating them. Germline assignment: CDR1 MDHEN and CDR2 SYDVKM. DNA for the CDR3: TGTGCCAGCAGGGTACCATCCTCGGGATATGGCTACACCTTC. This gives the protein CASRVPSSGYGYTF.

The chain employs TRBV5-8 and TRBJ2-5, with 11 bases aligning to TRBD1. The junction had 3 bases not matched to a gene; V was cut back by 0 bases and J by 5 bases. Germline V lookup: CDR1 SGHTS, CDR2 YDEGEE. This CDR3 has 15 residues. The chain's CDR3 is CASSLEGTGGETQYF. The CDR3 coding sequence is TGTGCCAGCAGCTTGGAAGGGACAGGGGGGGAGACCCAGTACTTC.

V gene TRBV3-1 (or the pseudogene TRBV3-2) combines with J gene TRBJ2-3; 7 bases fit TRBD1. CDR3 size: 15 residues. V was pared by 4 bases and J by 1 base, with 5 bases of the junction left unmatched. The germline gives CDR1 LGHDT, CDR2 YNNKEL (reference sequence). CDR3 bases: TGTGCCAGCAGCCCTAGACAGGGACGCACAGATACGCAGTATTTT. Translated, it gives CASSPRQGRTDTQYF.

The V gene is TRBV18, the J gene TRBJ2-7, with TRBD2 identical over 15 bases. Germline V lookup: CDR1 KGHSH, CDR2 LQKENI. CDR3 length equals 18 residues. The trim removed 3 bases at V and 7 bases at J, leaving 13 bases unmatched. The CDR3 nucleotides are TGTGCCAGCTCACCCACGGGACTAGCGGGAGGTTTTTCGGGAGAGCAGTACTTC. It is translated as CASSPTGLAGGFSGEQYF.

This chain links TRBV6-2 or TRBV6-3 with TRBJ2-7; TRBD2 matches 11 bases. Trimming removed 5 bases from V and 9 bases from J; junction bases left unmatched: 9. This CDR3 has 14 residues. Germline V gene data show CDR1 as MNHEY and CDR2 as SVGEGT. The CDR3 here is CASSAGTSGRGQYF. Here the CDR3 DNA reads TGTGCCAGCAGTGCCGGGACTAGCGGAAGGGGGCAGTACTTC.

The chain is built from TRBV25-1 and TRBJ1-2; the D is unclear. CDR3 length: 12 amino acids. Germline CDR1 MGHDK, CDR2 SYGVNS. V was pared by 1 base and J by 8 bases, with 8 bases between. For the CDR3, the DNA is TGTGCCAGCAGTGAATCGGGGAGGGGCTACACCTTC. Translated: CASSESGRGYTF.

The V gene is TRBV7-9, the J gene TRBJ1-2; D remains ambiguous. The CDR3 extends over 14 amino acids. Per germline, CDR1 SEHNR and CDR2 FQNEAQ (reference sequence). The V end lost 5 bases, the J end lost 5 bases, and 15 bases lay between the germline ends. The CDR3 DNA follows: TGTGCCAGCAGCGCAGCGGGCACCCTTTATGGCTACACCTTC. Translated: CASSAAGTLYGYTF.

The chain recombines TRBV27 with TRBJ2-2, with a tentative D call TRBD2 (7 bases). The germline V and J ends were trimmed by 7 bases and 2 bases, with 14 bases remaining between them. Germline CDR1 is MNHEY and CDR2 is SMNVEV (reference sequence). The CDR3 is 15 amino acids. The CDR3: CASNRGGLNTGELFF. Written as DNA, the CDR3 is TGTGCCAGCAATCGAGGGGGACTAAACACCGGGGAGCTGTTTTTT.

The chain recombines TRBV7-8 with TRBJ1-1; TRBD1 might be the D (5 bases). CDR1 and CDR2 from the germline V gene are SGHVS and FQNEAQ. The CDR3 sequence is 12 residues long. V was cut by 11 bases and J by 3 bases, with 13 bases left in between. Here the CDR3 reads CAVGRGDTEAFF. CDR3 sequence (DNA): TGTGCCGTCGGGCGGGGGGACACTGAAGCTTTCTTT.